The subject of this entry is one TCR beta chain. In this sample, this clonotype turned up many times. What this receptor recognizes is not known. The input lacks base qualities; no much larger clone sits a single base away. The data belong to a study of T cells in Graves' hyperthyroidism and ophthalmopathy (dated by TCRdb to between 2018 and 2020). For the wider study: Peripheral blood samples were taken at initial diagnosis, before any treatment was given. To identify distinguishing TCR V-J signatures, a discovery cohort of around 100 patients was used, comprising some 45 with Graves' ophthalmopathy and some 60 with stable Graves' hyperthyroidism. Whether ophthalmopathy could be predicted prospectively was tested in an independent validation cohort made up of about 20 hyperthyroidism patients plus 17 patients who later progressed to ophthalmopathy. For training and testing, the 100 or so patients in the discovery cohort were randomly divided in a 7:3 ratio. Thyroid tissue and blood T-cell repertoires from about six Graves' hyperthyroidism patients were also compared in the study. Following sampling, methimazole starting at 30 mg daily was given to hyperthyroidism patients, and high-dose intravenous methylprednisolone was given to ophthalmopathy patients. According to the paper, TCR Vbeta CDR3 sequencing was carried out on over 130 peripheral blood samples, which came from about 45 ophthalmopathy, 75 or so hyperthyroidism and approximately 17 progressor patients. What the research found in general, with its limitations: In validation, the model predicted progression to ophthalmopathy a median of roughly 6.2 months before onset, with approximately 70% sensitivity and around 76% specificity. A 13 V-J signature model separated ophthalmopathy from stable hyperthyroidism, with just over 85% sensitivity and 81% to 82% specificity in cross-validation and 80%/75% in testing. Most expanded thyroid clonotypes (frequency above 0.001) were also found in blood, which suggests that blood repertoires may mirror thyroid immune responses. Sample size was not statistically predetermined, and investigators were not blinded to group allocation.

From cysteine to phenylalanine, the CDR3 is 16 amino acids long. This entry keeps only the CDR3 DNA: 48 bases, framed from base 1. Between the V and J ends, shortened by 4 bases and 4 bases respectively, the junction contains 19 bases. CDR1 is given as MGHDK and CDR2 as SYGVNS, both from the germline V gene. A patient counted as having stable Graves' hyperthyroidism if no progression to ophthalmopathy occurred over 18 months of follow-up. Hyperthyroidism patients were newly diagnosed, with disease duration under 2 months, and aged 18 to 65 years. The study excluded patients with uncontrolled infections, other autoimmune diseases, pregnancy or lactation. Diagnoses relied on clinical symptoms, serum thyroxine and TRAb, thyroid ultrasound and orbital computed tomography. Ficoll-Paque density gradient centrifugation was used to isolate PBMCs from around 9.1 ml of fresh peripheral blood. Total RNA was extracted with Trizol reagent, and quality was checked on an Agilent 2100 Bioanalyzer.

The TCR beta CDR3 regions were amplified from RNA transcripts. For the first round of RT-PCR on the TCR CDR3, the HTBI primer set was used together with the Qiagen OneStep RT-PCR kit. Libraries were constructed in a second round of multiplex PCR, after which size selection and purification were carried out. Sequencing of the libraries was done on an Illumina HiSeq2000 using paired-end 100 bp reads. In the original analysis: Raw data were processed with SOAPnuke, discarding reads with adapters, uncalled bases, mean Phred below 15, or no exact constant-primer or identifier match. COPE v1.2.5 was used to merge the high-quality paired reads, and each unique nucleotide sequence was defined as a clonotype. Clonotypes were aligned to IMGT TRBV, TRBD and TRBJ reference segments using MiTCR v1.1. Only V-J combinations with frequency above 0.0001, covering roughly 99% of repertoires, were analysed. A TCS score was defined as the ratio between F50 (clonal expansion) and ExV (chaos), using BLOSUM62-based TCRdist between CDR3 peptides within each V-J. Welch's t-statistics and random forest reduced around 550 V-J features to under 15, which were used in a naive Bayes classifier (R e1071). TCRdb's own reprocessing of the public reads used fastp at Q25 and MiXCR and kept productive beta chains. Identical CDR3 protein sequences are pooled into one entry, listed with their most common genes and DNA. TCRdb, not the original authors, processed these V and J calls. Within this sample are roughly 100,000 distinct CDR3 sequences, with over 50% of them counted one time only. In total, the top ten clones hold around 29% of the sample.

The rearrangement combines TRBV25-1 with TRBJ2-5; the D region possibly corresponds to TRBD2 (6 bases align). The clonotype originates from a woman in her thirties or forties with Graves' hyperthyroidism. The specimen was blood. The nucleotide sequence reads TGTGCCAGCAGTGGCCCAGGAGGGCCGGGTGGAGAGACCCAGTACTTC. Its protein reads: CASSGPGGPGGETQYF.